This TCR beta chain was identified in a study of cytomegalovirus exposure and HLA in healthy donors. This PCR relied on a set of 60 Vbeta primers and 13 Jbeta primers. Profiling relied on immunoSEQ multiplex PCR, and the TCRdb table lists in-frame clones only, not all of them. The sample includes 200,000 or so clones, just under 70% of them seen just once. Concerning this clone itself: Its target is not known.

The V segment lost 5 bases and the J segment 5 bases; nucleotides outside the gene matches: 13. The CDR3 contains 18 residues. Germline V gene data show CDR1 as MDHEN and CDR2 as SYDVKM. Study-level points and caveats: With later analysis, a missense DCLRE1C variant became linked to TCR beta V- and J-gene trimming. Later analysis found that TCR beta chains associated with HLA were more clonally expanded than other, equally common chains.

This sequence originates from a man in his forties or fifties in good health and CMV-seropositive. The sequencing sample was made of PBMCs. The chain couples TRBV28 to TRBJ1-5, with 12 bases identical to TRBD1. Here the CDR3 DNA reads TGTGCCAGCAGTCATCGTCCCGGGACAGGGGGCAAATATCAGCCCCAGCATTTT. Protein: CASSHRPGTGGKYQPQHF.